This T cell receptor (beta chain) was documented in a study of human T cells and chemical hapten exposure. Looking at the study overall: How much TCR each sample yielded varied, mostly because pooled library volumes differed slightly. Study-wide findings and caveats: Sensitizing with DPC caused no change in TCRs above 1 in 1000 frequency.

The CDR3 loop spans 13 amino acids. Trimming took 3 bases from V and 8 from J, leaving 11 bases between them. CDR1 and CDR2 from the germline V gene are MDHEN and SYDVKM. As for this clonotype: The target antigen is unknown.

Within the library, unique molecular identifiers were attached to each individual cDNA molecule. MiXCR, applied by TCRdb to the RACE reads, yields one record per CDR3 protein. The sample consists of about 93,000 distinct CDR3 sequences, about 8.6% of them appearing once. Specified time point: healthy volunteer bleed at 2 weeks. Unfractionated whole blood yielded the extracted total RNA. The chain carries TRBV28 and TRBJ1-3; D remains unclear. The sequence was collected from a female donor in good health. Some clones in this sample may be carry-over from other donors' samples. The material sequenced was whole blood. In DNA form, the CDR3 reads TGTGCCAGCAGTTTGGGTGGAACGGACACCATATATTTT. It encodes CASSLGGTDTIYF.